Listed here is a single TCR beta chain. Antigen: not known. These data belong to a study of cytomegalovirus exposure and HLA in healthy donors. The PCR used 60 Vbeta and 13 Jbeta primers. Authors' data handling: In a later analysis, the count reached some 75 million unique TCR beta chains, with about 12 million shared. Profiled with immunoSEQ multiplex PCR; TCRdb holds only in-frame clones, not every one. From that table come the V and J calls and clone size; the DNA was used to work out D and trimming. This table holds about 80,000 clones, approximately 66% found once. CDR3 length equals 15 residues. The V segment lost 3 bases and the J segment 4 bases; nucleotides outside the gene matches: 8. Per germline, CDR1 MDHEN and CDR2 SYDVKM. Study-wide findings and caveats: Another analysis was done later, and it associated 16,951 TCR beta sequences with HLA alleles at 0.05 false discovery rate. As was reported, the HLA-A and HLA-B alleles of most subjects were accurately predicted from TCR beta sequences.

Source material: PBMCs. This sequence was found in a male donor in good health and CMV-seropositive. The V and J genes are TRBV28 and TRBJ1-1; TRBD1 matches at 7 bases. CDR3 sequence: CASSFPLTGSTEAFF. CDR3 in DNA: TGTGCCAGCAGTTTTCCTTTGACAGGGAGCACTGAAGCTTTCTTT.